The T cell receptor beta chain under discussion was sequenced for a study of neoadjuvant nivolumab and ipilimumab in lung cancer. Study-level points and caveats: TCR richness and clonality were higher in tumors than adjacent uninvolved lung. Only two of four nivolumab-treated tumors gained richness and clonality by surgery. Pretherapy blood TCR richness correlated positively with resected tumor richness. Only a single major-pathologic-response sample was available for clonality analysis.

About this clone itself: As yet, its antigen is unknown.

The protocol was immunoSEQ multiplex PCR, while the TCRdb copy is restricted to in-frame clones and leaves out a portion. The data show approximately 20,000 clones, 75% to 90% seen once. Germline CDR1 is SGHRS and CDR2 is YFSETQ. J lost 0 bases, V lost 4 bases, and 11 bases had no gene match. The CDR3 is 19 amino acids. The sample was peripheral blood, taken before neoadjuvant nivolumab, alone or with ipilimumab. This TCR derives from an adult with non-small cell lung cancer. The gene calls are TRBV5-1 and TRBJ2-6; TRBD1 matches 9 bases. For the CDR3, the DNA is TGCGCCAGCAGCCTCGACAGGGGGAGTTGGGTCTCTGGGGCCAACGTCCTGACTTTC. Its protein product is CASSLDRGSWVSGANVLTF.